A single sample is the source of the 16 T cell receptor beta chains below, sequenced in a study of cytomegalovirus exposure and HLA in healthy donors. PCR was performed using 60 Vbeta and 13 Jbeta primers. Only in-frame clones appear in the TCRdb table, and some are missing; sequencing was by immunoSEQ multiplex PCR. Its table records about 91,000 clones. Material for sequencing was PBMCs. All receptors come from a woman aged 25 to 39 in good health and CMV-seronegative.

V usage is TRBV6-1 and J usage is TRBJ2-7; 10 bases fit TRBD2. Trimming removed 3 bases from V and 0 bases from J; junction bases left unmatched: 2. CDR1 and CDR2 (germline): MNHNS, SASEGT. This CDR3 region has 15 residues. The DNA of the CDR3 is TGTGCCAGCAGTGACAGACTAGCGGGCTCCTACGAGCAGTACTTC. Amino acids: CASSDRLAGSYEQYF.

The V and J genes are TRBV19 and TRBJ2-7; possible D gene TRBD2, 6 bases. The germline gives CDR1 LNHDA, CDR2 SQIVND (reference sequence). Trimming took off 6 bases at V and 2 bases at J, with 14 bases between the two ends. The CDR3 totals 14 residues. The DNA for the CDR3 is TGTGCCAGTAGCCCGGGACTGGGGGCCTACGAGCAGTACTTC. It is translated as CASSPGLGAYEQYF.

This chain connects TRBV6-5 to TRBJ2-3; D possibly corresponds to TRBD1 (7 bases). Per germline, CDR1 MNHEY and CDR2 SVGAGI. Trimming pared 0 bases from V and 5 bases from J, leaving 15 bases between. The CDR3 loop spans 16 amino acids. CDR3 sequence: CASSYSKRQGGDTQYF. In DNA form, the CDR3 reads TGTGCCAGCAGTTACTCGAAGAGGCAGGGGGGAGATACGCAGTATTTT.

The chain employs TRBV7-9 and TRBJ1-1, with D tentatively TRBD1 (5 bases). Trimming left V 0 bases short and J 0 bases short, with 14 bases between. Per the germline V gene, CDR1 is SEHNR and CDR2 is FQNEAQ (reference sequence). The CDR3 has 17 amino acids. CDR3 bases: TGTGCCAGCAGCTTAGCTTTCGACAGAATAATGAACACTGAAGCTTTCTTT. The encoded protein is CASSLAFDRIMNTEAFF.

The chain has TRBV27 and TRBJ1-2, with D unclear. The CDR3 contains 12 residues. The germline V gene encodes CDR1 MNHEY and CDR2 SMNVEV (reference sequence). Trimming took 6 bases from V and 7 from J, leaving 12 bases between them. In DNA, the CDR3 is TGTGCCAGCAGATCCTGGAGGTTTGGCTACACCTTC. Protein product: CASRSWRFGYTF.

The gene calls are TRBV9 and TRBJ2-7, with D perhaps matching TRBD2 (6 bases). V was shortened by 1 base and J by 6 bases, with 11 bases between the two germline ends. The germline gives CDR1 SGDLS, CDR2 YYNGEE. The length of the CDR3 is 13 residues. The CDR3 coding sequence is TGTGCCAGCAGCGTATTCCTCGGGGGCGAGCAGTACTTC. Residues: CASSVFLGGEQYF.

The CDR3 DNA reads TGTGCCAGCAGCTTAGTCCCCATCGGGGGAAACAATCAGCCCCAGCATTTT. Amino acid sequence: CASSLVPIGGNNQPQHF. The J gene is TRBJ1-5, the V gene TRBV7-9; a possible D gene is TRBD1 (5 bases). This CDR3 has 17 residues. Germline assignment: CDR1 SEHNR and CDR2 FQNEAQ (reference sequence). With 1 base removed from V and 3 bases from J, the gap between germline ends came to 16 bases.

The chain has TRBV27 and TRBJ2-2; TRBD1 might be the D (6 bases). V lost 2 bases and J lost 7, with 20 bases in between. The germline V gene has CDR1 MNHEY and CDR2 SMNVEV (reference sequence). The length of the CDR3 is 17 residues. The CDR3 DNA reads as TGTGCCAGCAGTTTACTCCGGGACACTCAGGCAGTCGGGGAGCTGTTTTTT. This sequence encodes CASSLLRDTQAVGELFF.

With respect to this clone: This specimen includes other DNA sequences encoding the same CDR3. The chain links TRBV9 to TRBJ1-1, with no clear D. The CDR3 has 15 amino acids. Trimming shortened V by 0 bases and J by 6 bases, and 15 bases separated the two germline ends. Germline values: CDR1 SGDLS, CDR2 YYNGEE. CDR3 in amino acids: CASSVDGREAAEAFF. The CDR3 coding sequence is TGTGCCAGCAGCGTAGACGGGAGAGAAGCGGCTGAAGCTTTCTTT.

The chain combines TRBV5-6 with TRBJ2-7; 7 nucleotides match TRBD1. This CDR3 has 13 amino acids. V shed 4 bases and J 6 bases; nucleotides not matched to a gene: 7. The germline CDR1 and CDR2 sequences are SGHDT and YYEEEE. CDR3 in amino acids: CASSLTGKSEQYF. In DNA form, the CDR3 reads TGTGCCAGCAGCCTGACAGGGAAGAGCGAGCAGTACTTC.

The rearrangement joins TRBV18 to TRBJ2-5; 9 bases are a match to TRBD2. The germline gives CDR1 KGHSH, CDR2 LQKENI. The CDR3 sequence is 15 residues long. V lost 0 bases and J lost 4; bases outside the gene matches: 3. This CDR3 is CASSPPSGGGETQYF. DNA for the CDR3: TGTGCCAGCTCACCACCTAGCGGGGGAGGAGAGACCCAGTACTTC.

The chain links TRBV28 to TRBJ1-5; no firm D call. V was clipped by 6 bases and J by 0 bases, with 9 bases between them. Germline lookup yields CDR1 MDHEN and CDR2 SYDVKM. This CDR3 comprises 14 residues. The CDR3 coding sequence is TGTGCCAGCAGGATTCGAGCTAGCAATCAGCCCCAGCATTTT. It translates to CASRIRASNQPQHF.

This chain joins TRBV6-5 and TRBJ1-4, with D unclear. The germline V and J ends were trimmed by 2 bases and 0 bases, with 7 bases remaining between them. This CDR3 has 15 amino acids. The germline V gene has CDR1 MNHEY and CDR2 SVGAGI. CDR3 coding DNA: TGTGCCAGCAGTTACAGAGTTGCAACTAATGAAAAACTGTTTTTT. Amino acids: CASSYRVATNEKLFF.

The chain employs TRBV10-3 and TRBJ2-3; no firm D call. V was cut by 0 bases and J by 2 bases, with 9 bases left in between. The length of the CDR3 is 15 residues. CDR1 is ENHRY and CDR2 is SYGVKD in the germline V gene. The CDR3 region is CAISESGGFTDTQYF. In nucleotides, the CDR3 is TGTGCCATCAGTGAGTCAGGCGGATTCACAGATACGCAGTATTTT.

The genes are TRBV20-1 and TRBJ1-1; TRBD1 agrees at 7 bases. CDR1 is DFQATT, CDR2 SNEGSKA, per germline (reference sequence). The CDR3 sequence is 10 residues long. V was pared by 5 bases and J by 8 bases, with 2 bases of the junction left unmatched. Here the CDR3 DNA reads TGCAGTGCTTCGGACAGGGAAGCTTTCTTT. Its translation: CSASDREAFF.

The chain is built from TRBV19 and TRBJ2-5, with D possibly matching TRBD2 (6 bases). The CDR3 is made up of 15 amino acids. Germline lookup yields CDR1 LNHDA and CDR2 SQIVND (reference sequence). V lost 3 bases, J lost 4 bases, and 15 bases lay in between. CDR3 protein: CASSIGGTLGETQYF. CDR3 in DNA: TGTGCCAGTAGTATTGGAGGGACCCTTGGAGAGACCCAGTACTTC.